This T cell receptor beta chain was sequenced for a study of cytomegalovirus exposure and HLA in healthy donors. The PCR used 60 Vbeta and 13 Jbeta primers. Some clones are missing from TCRdb's copy, which holds only in-frame ones; the method was immunoSEQ multiplex PCR. The data contain 150,000 to 200,000 clones, under 90% of them singletons. Germline V gene data show CDR1 as MNHEY and CDR2 as SMNVEV (reference sequence). CDR3 size: 15 residues. V was pared by 4 bases and J by 5 bases, with 5 bases of the junction left unmatched. Sequenced sample: PBMCs. This TCR was recovered from a man between 25 and 39 years old in good health and CMV-seropositive. The chain employs TRBV27 and TRBJ1-4, with 9 bases aligning to TRBD1. CDR3 protein: CASSWTGAKNEKLFF. The DNA of the CDR3 is TGTGCCAGCAGTTGGACAGGGGCGAAGAATGAAAAACTGTTTTTT.